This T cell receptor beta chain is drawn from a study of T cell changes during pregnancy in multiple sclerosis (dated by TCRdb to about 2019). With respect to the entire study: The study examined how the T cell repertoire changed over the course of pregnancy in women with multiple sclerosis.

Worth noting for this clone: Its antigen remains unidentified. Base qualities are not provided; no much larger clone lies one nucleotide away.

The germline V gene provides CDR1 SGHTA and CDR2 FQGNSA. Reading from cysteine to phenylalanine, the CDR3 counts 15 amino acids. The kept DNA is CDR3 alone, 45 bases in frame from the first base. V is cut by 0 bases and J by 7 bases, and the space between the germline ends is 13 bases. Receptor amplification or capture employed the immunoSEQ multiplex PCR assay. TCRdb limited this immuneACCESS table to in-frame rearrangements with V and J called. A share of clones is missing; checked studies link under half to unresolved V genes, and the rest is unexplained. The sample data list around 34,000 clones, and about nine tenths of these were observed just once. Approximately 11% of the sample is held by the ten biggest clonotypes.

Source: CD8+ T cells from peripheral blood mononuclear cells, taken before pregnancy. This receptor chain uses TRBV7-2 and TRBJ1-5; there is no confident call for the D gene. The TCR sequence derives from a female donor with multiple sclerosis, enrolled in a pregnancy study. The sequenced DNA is TGTGCCAGCAGCTTAGCGCTCGGGGTTGGGCAGCCCCAGCATTTT. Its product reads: CASSLALGVGQPQHF.